This T cell receptor beta chain is from a study of CD8 T cells in ankylosing spondylitis. Via MiXCR, TCRdb re-called the 5' RACE reads, giving one row per CDR3 protein. The sample has hundreds of thousands of distinct CDR3 sequences, around 21% seen once; the top ten hold about 3.5%. The CDR3 length is 17 residues. The V gene's germline CDR1 is SGHRS and CDR2 YFSETQ. Trimming removed 4 bases at V and 3 bases at J, with 23 bases between. The specimen sequenced was blood, either unsorted or a sorted T cell fraction (not recorded which). The rearrangement links TRBV5-1 to TRBJ2-7, with D possibly matching TRBD2 (6 bases). The receptor comes from a female donor with ankylosing spondylitis or in good health (not recorded which). CDR3 sequence (DNA): TGCGCCAGCAGCCGGGGGATGGGGGGTATGGGTCGCTACGAGCAGTACTTC. It encodes CASSRGMGGMGRYEQYF. Supplemented by reference TRBV5-1 and TRBJ2-7, the full variable domain reads KAGVTQTPRYLIKTRGQQVTLSCSPISGHRSVSWYQQTPGQGLQFLFEYFSETQRNKGNFPGRFSGRQFSNSRSEMNVSTLELGDSALYLCASSRGMGGMGRYEQYFGPGTRLTVT.